This T cell receptor (beta chain) was profiled in a study of OX40 agonist ivuxolimab in advanced cancers. Study as a whole: Mean age roughly 65 years, range roughly 23 to 79; 82.7% male.

General study findings and limits: Expanded clones were, on average, more numerous among CD8+ T cells than CD4+.

Details on this clone: Its antigen is still unknown.

Assay: immunoSEQ multiplex PCR; the TCRdb copy retains only in-frame clones and omits some. Of about 47,000 clones in the sample, 75% to 90% were seen once. Sampling of blood occurred at baseline, cycle 4 day 1, and cycle 7 day 1. The specimen comprised CD4+ or CD8+ T cells sorted from blood, sampled in a trial of the OX40 agonist ivuxolimab. The sequence was collected from an adult with an advanced solid tumor such as melanoma, head and neck, liver or kidney cancer.

The CDR3 DNA is TGCGCCAGCAGCTTGGTAATGGGGGAGCAGTACTTC. It is translated as CASSLVMGEQYF. The chain has TRBV5-1 and TRBJ2-7, with D uncertain. Germline loops: CDR1 SGHRS, CDR2 YFSETQ. This CDR3 region has 12 residues. V was clipped by 0 bases and J by 7 bases, with 8 bases between them.